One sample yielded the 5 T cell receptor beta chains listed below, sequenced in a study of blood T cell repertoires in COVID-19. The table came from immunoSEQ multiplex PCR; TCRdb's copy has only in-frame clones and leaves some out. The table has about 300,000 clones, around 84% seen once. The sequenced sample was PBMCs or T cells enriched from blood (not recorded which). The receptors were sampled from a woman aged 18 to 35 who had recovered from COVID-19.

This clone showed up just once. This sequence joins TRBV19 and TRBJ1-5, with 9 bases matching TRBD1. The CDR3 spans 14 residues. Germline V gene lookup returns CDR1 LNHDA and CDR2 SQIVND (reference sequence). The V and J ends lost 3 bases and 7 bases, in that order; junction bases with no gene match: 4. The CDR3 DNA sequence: TGTGCCAGTAGTATGCGGGACAGGGAACAGCCCCAGCATTTT. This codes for CASSMRDREQPQHF.

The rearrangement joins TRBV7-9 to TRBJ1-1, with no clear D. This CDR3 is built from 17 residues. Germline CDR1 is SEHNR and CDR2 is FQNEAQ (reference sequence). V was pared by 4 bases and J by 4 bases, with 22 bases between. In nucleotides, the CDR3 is TGTGCCAGCAGCTCCATGGGAGCAATTCGGTTGAGCACTGAAGCTTTCTTT. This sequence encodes CASSSMGAIRLSTEAFF.

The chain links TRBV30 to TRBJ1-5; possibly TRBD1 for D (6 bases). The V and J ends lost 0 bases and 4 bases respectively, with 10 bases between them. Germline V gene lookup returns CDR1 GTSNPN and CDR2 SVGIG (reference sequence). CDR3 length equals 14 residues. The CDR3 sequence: CAWSVSGANQPQHF. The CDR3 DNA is TGTGCCTGGAGTGTATCAGGGGCTAATCAGCCCCAGCATTTT.

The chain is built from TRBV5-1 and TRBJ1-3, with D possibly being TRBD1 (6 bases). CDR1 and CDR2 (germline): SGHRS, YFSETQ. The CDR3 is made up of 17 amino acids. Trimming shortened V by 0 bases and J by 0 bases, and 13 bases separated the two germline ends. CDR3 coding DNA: TGCGCCAGCAGCTTGGATGGACAGTCATTCTCTGGAAACACCATATATTTT. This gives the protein CASSLDGQSFSGNTIYF.

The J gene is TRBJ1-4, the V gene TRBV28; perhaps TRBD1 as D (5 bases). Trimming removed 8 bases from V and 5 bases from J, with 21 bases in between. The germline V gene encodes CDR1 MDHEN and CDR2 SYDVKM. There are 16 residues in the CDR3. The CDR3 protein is CASSQGAGTRNEKLFF. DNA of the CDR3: TGTGCCAGCTCTCAAGGTGCCGGGACTCGGAATGAAAAACTGTTTTTT. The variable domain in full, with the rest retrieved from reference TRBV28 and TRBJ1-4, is DVKVTQSSRYLVKRTGEKVFLECVQDMDHENMFWYRQDPGLGLRLIYFSYDVKMKEKGDIPEGYSVSREKKERFSLILESASTNQTSMYLCASSQGAGTRNEKLFFGSGTQLSVL.